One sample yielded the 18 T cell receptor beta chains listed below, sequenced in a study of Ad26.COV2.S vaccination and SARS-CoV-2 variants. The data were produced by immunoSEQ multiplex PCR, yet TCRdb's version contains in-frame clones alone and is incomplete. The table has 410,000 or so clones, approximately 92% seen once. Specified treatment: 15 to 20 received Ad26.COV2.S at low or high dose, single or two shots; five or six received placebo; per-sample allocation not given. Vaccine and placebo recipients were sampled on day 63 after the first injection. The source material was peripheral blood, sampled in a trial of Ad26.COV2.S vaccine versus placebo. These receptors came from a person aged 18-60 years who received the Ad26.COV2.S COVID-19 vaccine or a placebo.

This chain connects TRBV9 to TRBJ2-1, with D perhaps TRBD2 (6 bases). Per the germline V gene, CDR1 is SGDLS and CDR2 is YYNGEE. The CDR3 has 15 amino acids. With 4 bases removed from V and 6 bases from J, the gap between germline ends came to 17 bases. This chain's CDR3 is CASSLSTSPSNEQFF. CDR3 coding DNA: TGTGCCAGCAGCCTAAGTACTAGCCCCTCCAATGAGCAGTTCTTC.

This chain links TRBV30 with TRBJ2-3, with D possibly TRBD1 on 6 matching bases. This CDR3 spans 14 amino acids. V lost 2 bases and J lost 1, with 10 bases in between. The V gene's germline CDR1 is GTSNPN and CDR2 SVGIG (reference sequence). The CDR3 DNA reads TGTGCCTGGAGTCCAGGGGTGGGCACAGATACGCAGTATTTT. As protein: CAWSPGVGTDTQYF.

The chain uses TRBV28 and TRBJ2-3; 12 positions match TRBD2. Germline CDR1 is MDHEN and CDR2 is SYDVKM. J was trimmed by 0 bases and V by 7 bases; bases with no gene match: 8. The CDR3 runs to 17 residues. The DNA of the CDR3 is TGTGCCAGCAAGACTAGCGGGAGTATTGGTAGCACAGATACGCAGTATTTT. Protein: CASKTSGSIGSTDTQYF. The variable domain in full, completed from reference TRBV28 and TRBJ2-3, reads DVKVTQSSRYLVKRTGEKVFLECVQDMDHENMFWYRQDPGLGLRLIYFSYDVKMKEKGDIPEGYSVSREKKERFSLILESASTNQTSMYLCASKTSGSIGSTDTQYFGPGTRLTVL.

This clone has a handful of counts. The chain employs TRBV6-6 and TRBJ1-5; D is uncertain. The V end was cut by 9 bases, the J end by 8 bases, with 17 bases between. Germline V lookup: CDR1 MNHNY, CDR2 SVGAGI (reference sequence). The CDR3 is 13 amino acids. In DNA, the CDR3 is TGTGCCAGTGGCCGGGCCGCGCTAGAGCCCCAGCATTTT. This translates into CASGRAALEPQHF.

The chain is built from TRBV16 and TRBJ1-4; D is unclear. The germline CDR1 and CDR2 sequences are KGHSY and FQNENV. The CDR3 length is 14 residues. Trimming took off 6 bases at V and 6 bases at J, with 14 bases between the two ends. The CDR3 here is CASSYSPRDEKLFF. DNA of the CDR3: TGTGCCAGCAGTTACTCCCCCCGAGATGAAAAACTGTTTTTT.

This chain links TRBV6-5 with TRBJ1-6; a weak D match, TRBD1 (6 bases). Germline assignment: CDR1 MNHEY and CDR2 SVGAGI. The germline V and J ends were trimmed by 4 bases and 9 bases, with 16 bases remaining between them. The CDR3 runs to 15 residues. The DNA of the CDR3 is TGTGCCAGCAGTTCTACAGGGAGAATACGTTCACCCCTCCACTTT. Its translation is CASSSTGRIRSPLHF.

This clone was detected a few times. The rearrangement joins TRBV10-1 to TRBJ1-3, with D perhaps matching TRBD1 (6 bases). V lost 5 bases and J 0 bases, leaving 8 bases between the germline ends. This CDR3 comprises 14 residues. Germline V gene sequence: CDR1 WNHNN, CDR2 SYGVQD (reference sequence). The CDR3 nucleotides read TGCGCCAGCAGTCCGGGGGCCTCTGGAAACACCATATATTTT. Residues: CASSPGASGNTIYF.

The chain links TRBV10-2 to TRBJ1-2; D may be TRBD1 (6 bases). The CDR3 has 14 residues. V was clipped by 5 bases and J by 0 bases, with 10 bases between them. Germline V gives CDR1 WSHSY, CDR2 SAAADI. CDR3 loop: CASSYRESNYGYTF. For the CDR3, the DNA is TGCGCCAGCAGTTACAGGGAATCTAACTATGGCTACACCTTC.

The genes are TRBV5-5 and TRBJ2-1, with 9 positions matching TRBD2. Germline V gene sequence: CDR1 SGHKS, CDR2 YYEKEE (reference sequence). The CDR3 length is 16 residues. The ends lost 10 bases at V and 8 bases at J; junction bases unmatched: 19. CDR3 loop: CACSGGRALGVHEQFF. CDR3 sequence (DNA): TGTGCCTGTTCGGGCGGGAGGGCCCTCGGAGTTCATGAGCAGTTCTTC. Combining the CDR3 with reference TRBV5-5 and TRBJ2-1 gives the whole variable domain DAGVTQSPTHLIKTRGQQVTLRCSPISGHKSVSWYQQVLGQGPQFIFQYYEKEERGRGNFPDRFSARQFPNYSSELNVNALLLGDSALYLCACSGGRALGVHEQFFGPGTRLTVL.

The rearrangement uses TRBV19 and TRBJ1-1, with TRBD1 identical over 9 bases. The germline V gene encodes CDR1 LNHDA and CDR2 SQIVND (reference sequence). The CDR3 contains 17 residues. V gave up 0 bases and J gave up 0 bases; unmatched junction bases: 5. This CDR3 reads CASSIDWDREMNTEAFF. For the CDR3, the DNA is TGTGCCAGTAGTATAGACTGGGACAGGGAGATGAACACTGAAGCTTTCTTT.

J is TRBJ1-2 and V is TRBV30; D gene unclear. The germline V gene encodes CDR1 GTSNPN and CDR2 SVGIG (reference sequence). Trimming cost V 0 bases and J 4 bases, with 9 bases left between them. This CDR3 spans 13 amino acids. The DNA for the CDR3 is TGTGCCTGGAGTGTCACGCAGTCCTATGGCTACACCTTC. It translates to CAWSVTQSYGYTF.

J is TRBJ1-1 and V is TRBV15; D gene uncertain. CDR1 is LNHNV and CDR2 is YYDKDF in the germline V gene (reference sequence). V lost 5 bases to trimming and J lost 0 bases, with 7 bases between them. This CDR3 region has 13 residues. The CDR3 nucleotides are TGTGCCACCAGCCGAAAACTGAACACTGAAGCTTTCTTT. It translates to CATSRKLNTEAFF.

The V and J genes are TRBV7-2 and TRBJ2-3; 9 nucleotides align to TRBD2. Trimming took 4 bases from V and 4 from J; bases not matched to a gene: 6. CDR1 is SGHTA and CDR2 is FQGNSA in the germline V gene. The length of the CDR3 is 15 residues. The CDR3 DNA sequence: TGTGCCAGCAGCTGGGCGGGAGGGCCGTCAGATACGCAGTATTTT. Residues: CASSWAGGPSDTQYF.

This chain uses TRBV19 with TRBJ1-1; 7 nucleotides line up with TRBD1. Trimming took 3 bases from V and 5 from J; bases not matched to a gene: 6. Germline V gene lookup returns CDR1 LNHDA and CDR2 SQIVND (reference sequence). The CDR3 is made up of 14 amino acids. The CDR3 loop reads CASSMKPGGTEAFF. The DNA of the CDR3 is TGTGCCAGTAGTATGAAACCAGGGGGGACTGAAGCTTTCTTT.

The DNA of the CDR3 is TGTGCCAGCAGTTCACTAGCGGGAGACGGTTTAAGAGCCTCCTACGAGCAGTACTTC. As protein: CASSSLAGDGLRASYEQYF. This chain links TRBV6-2 or TRBV6-3 with TRBJ2-7; 11 nucleotides line up with TRBD2. CDR1 and CDR2 from the germline V gene are MNHEY and SVGEGT. The junction had 14 bases not matched to a gene; V was cut back by 4 bases and J by 0 bases. The CDR3 consists of 19 residues.

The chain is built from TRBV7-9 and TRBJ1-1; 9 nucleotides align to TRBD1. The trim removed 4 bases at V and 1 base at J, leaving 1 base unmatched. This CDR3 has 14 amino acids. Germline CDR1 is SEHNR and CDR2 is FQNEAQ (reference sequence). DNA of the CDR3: TGTGCCAGCAGCTGGGGACAGGGGAACACTGAAGCTTTCTTT. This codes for CASSWGQGNTEAFF.

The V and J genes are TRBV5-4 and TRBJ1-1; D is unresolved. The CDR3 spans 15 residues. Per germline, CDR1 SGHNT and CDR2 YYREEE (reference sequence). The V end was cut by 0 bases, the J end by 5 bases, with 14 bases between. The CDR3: CASSLASHPRTEAFF. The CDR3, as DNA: TGTGCCAGCAGCTTGGCCAGCCACCCGAGGACTGAAGCTTTCTTT.

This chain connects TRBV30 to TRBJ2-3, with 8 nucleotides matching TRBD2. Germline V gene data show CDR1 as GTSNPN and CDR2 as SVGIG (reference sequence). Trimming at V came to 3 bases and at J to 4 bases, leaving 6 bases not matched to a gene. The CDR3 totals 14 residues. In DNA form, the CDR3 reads TGTGCCTGGAGGGAGGCGGGAGGCGCAGATACGCAGTATTTT. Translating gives CAWREAGGADTQYF.